Reported below is one TCR beta chain. This entry comes from a study of blood T cell repertoires in COVID-19. Using immunoSEQ multiplex PCR, the repertoire was profiled, and TCRdb retains in-frame clones only, with some absent. The repertoire holds fewer than 70,000 clones, with about 81% as singletons. The CDR3 covers 12 residues. Trimming shortened V by 3 bases and J by 0 bases, and 3 bases separated the two germline ends. Germline CDR1 LGHDT, CDR2 YNNKEL (reference sequence). The sample consisted of peripheral blood. The chain has TRBV3-1 (or the pseudogene TRBV3-2) and TRBJ2-7; D gene uncertain. The TCR was taken from a human donor in a cohort sampled during active COVID-19. The CDR3 sequence is CASSQASYEQYF. As DNA, the CDR3 is TGTGCCAGCAGCCAGGCCTCCTACGAGCAGTACTTC.